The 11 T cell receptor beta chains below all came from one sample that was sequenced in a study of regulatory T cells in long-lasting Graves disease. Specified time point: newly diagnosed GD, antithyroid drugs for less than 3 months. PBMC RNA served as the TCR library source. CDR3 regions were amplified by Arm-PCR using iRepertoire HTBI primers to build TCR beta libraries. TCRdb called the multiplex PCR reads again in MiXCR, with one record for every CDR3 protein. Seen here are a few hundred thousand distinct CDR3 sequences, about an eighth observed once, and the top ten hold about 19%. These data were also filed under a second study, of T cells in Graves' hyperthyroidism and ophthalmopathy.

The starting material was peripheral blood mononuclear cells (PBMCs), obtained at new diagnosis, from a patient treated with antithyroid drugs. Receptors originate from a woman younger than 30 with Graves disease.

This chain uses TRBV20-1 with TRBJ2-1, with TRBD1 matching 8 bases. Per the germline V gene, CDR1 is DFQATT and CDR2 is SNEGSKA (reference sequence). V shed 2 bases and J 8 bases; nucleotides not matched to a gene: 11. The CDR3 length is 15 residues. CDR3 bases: TGCAGTGCTAGATACCCAGGGGGCCCGGGGGATGAGCAGTTCTTC. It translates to CSARYPGGPGDEQFF.

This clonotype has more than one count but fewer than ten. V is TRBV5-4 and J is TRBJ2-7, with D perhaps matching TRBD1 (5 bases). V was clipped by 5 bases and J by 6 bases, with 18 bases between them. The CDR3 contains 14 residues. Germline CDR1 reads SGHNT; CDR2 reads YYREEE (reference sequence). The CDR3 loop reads CASRSQGYLGEQYF. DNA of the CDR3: TGTGCCAGCAGATCGCAGGGTTATCTTGGCGAGCAGTACTTC.

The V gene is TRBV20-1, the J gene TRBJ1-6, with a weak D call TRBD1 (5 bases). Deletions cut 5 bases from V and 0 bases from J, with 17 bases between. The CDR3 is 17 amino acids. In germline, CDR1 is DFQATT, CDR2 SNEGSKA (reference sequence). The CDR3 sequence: CSAPKWGSSSYNSPLHF. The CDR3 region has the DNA TGCAGTGCTCCGAAGTGGGGCAGCAGCTCCTATAATTCACCCCTCCACTTT.

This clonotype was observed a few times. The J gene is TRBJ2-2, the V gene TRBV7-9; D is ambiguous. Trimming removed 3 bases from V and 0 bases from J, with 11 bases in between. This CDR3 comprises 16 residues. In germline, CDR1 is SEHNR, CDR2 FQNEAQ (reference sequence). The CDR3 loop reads CASSLFKSANTGELFF. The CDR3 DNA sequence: TGTGCCAGCAGCTTGTTCAAGAGTGCGAACACCGGGGAGCTGTTTTTT.

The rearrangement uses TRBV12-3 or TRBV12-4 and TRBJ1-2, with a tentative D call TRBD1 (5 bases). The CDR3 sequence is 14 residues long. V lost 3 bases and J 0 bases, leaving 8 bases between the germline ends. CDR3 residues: CASSLTDTNYGYTF. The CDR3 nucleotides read TGTGCCAGCAGTTTGACAGATACTAACTATGGCTACACCTTC.

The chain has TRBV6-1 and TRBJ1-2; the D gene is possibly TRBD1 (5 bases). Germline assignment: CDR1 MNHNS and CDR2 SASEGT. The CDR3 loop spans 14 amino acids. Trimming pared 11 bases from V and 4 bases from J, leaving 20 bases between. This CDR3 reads CASQAFGDFYGYTF. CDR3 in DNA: TGTGCCTCCCAGGCCTTCGGGGACTTCTATGGCTACACCTTC.

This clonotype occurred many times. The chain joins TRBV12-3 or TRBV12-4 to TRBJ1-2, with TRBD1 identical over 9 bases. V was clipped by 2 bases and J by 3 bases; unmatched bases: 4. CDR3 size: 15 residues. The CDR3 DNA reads TGTGCCAGCAGTTTAACAGGGGGCGAAGACTATGGCTACACCTTC. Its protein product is CASSLTGGEDYGYTF.

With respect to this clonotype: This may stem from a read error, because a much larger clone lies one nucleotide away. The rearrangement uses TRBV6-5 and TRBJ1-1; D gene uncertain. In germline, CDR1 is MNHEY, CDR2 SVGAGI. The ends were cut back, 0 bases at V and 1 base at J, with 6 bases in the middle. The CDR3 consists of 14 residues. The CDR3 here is CASSYSCKNTEAFF. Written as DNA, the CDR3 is TGTGCCAGCAGTTACTCTTGCAAGAACACTGAAGCTTTCTTT.

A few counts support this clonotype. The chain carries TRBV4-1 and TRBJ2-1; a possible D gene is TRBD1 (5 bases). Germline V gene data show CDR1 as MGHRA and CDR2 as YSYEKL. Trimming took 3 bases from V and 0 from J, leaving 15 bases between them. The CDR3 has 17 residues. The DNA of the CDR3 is TGCGCCAGCAGCCAGGGGCGATTACTTAGCTCCTACAATGAGCAGTTCTTC. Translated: CASSQGRLLSSYNEQFF.

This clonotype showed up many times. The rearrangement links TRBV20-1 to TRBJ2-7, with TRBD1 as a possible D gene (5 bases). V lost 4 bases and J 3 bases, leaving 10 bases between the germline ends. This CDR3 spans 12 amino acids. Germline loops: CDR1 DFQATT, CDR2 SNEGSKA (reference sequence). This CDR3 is CSATGINYEQYF. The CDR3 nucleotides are TGCAGTGCTACAGGGATCAACTACGAGCAGTACTTC.

Here the CDR3 DNA reads TGTGCCAGCAGCGTAGCGGCTAGCGGGAGTGGCACAGATACGCAGTATTTT. Its protein product is CASSVAASGSGTDTQYF. The chain has TRBV9 and TRBJ2-3; 10 bases align to TRBD2. The V gene's germline CDR1 is SGDLS and CDR2 YYNGEE. This CDR3 has 17 residues. V was pared by 0 bases and J by 1 base, with 5 bases of the junction left unmatched.